A selection of T cell receptor beta chains follows, all from one sample in a study of long-term antiretroviral therapy in people with HIV. Using immunoSEQ multiplex PCR, the repertoire was profiled, and TCRdb retains in-frame clones only, with some absent. The sample includes about 23,000 clones, over 80% of them seen just once. Sample: unsorted PBMCs, taken 0.4 years after starting antiretroviral therapy. These receptor sequences come from a man aged 45-60 years with HIV. CDR3s include the opening cysteine and the closing phenylalanine or tryptophan. Fields, in order: V gene, CDR3 length, D gene, J gene, CDR3 protein. The D gene is left open where the match is weak.

TRBV11-2,12,.,TRBJ1-1,CASSLGLGEAFF
TRBV7-6,16,TRBD1,TRBJ2-1,CASSPLQPGGQIEQFF
TRBV19,14,.,TRBJ2-7,CASSPGTTTYEQYF
TRBV7-9,13,.,TRBJ1-1,CASRSSGTAGAFF
TRBV29-1,13,.,TRBJ1-2,CSVVGGEGYGYTF
TRBV5-4,15,.,TRBJ1-3,CASSLGGVSGNTIYF
TRBV6-1,14,TRBD2,TRBJ2-1,CASSDQRGGGEQFF
TRBV27,13,.,TRBJ2-5,CASSFAGRRTQYF
TRBV27,11,.,TRBJ2-7,CASSLSYEQYF
TRBV28,15,.,TRBJ2-7,CASSPSRGASYEQYF
TRBV28,13,.,TRBJ1-6,CASCGAGNSPLHF
TRBV6-5,15,.,TRBJ2-5,CASSYLGGAEETQYF
TRBV7-3,14,.,TRBJ2-3,CASSLRVGTDTQYF
TRBV10-1,22,.,TRBJ2-6,CASSESGETTTALSSGANVLTF
TRBV28,14,.,TRBJ2-2,CASRPQGKIGELFF
TRBV5-1,15,TRBD1,TRBJ2-7,CASSHGTGSSYEQYF
TRBV2,14,TRBD1,TRBJ2-7,CASSLDRAAYEQYF
TRBV10-3,15,.,TRBJ1-5,CAIRQDTYSNQPQHF
TRBV6-4,12,.,TRBJ2-2,CASSEGTGELFF
TRBV6-6,13,TRBD1,TRBJ1-5,CASNKQGAQPQHF
TRBV28,14,.,TRBJ1-6,CASLSTQGGSPLHF
TRBV7-8,16,.,TRBJ1-6,CASSLTQSSYNSPLHF
TRBV7-6,13,.,TRBJ1-1,CASSLDLNTEAFF
TRBV5-1,14,.,TRBJ2-3,CASSLGPSTDTQYF
TRBV15,14,TRBD2,TRBJ2-3,CATSRELAGDTQYF
TRBV4-1,14,TRBD1,TRBJ2-7,CASSQDPGGYEQYF
TRBV9,19,TRBD2,TRBJ2-1,CASSVVGLAGGLEYNEQFF
TRBV2,14,TRBD1,TRBJ2-7,CASRGWDSAYEQYF
TRBV5-1,15,TRBD2,TRBJ2-5,CASSLGLANQETQYF
TRBV7-8,14,.,TRBJ1-6,CASSSDVSSSPLHF
TRBV4-3,13,.,TRBJ1-2,CASSQEWGGGYTF
TRBV19,17,TRBD1,TRBJ2-4,CASSIGQGAPSKNIQYF
TRBV19,13,.,TRBJ2-7,CASSVTALYEQYF
TRBV6-5,13,.,TRBJ1-1,CASSLGGETEAFF
TRBV15,13,TRBD1,TRBJ2-7,CATSPGTVYEQYF
TRBV28,15,TRBD2,TRBJ2-1,CASSSSGGRDNEQFF
TRBV15,14,.,TRBJ2-3,CATSRDGAEDTQYF
TRBV7-7,13,.,TRBJ1-1,CASSSGPNTEAFF
TRBV6-5,14,.,TRBJ1-2,CASGSNGAAGGYTF
TRBV7-2,13,TRBD1,TRBJ1-2,CASSSGGQGGYTF
TRBV27,14,.,TRBJ1-6,CASTQVIGRSPLHF
TRBV30,12,TRBD2,TRBJ2-4,CAWTDSGGIQYF
TRBV19,15,.,TRBJ1-5,CASLSPGGSNQPQHF
TRBV28,20,TRBD2,TRBJ2-3,CASSPEGTSGGVRRGNTQYF
TRBV5-1,17,.,TRBJ2-2,CASSSGHRDANTGELFF
TRBV7-3,16,.,TRBJ2-1,CASSLRSAASYNEQFF
TRBV29-1,17,TRBD1,TRBJ1-2,CSVEDLGTGTANYGYTF
TRBV28,13,.,TRBJ2-2,CASRTPLPGELFF
TRBV9,15,TRBD2,TRBJ2-3,CASSVSGAYSDTQYF
TRBV9,15,TRBD2,TRBJ2-3,CASSVVASGGDTQYF